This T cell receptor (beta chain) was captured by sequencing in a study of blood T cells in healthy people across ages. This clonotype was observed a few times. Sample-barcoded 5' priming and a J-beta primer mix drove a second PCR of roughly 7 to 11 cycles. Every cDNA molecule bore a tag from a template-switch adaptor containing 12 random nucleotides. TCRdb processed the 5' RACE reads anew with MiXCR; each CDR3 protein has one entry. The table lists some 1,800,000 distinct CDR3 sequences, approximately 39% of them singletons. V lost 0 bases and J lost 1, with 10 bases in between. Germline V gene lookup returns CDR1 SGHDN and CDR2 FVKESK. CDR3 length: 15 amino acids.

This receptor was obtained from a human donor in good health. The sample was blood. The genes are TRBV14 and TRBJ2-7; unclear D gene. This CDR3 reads CASSQDLTRSYEQYF. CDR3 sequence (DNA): TGTGCCAGCAGCCAAGATCTAACCAGATCCTACGAGCAGTACTTC.